The T cell receptor beta chain under discussion was sequenced for a study of control samples from healthy donors and cancer patients. A few counts support this clone. TCRdb's copy holds only in-frame clones and misses some; the assay was immunoSEQ multiplex PCR. Among 60,000 to 75,000 clones listed, around 90% were seen once. This CDR3 has 14 amino acids. CDR1 SGHRS and CDR2 YFSETQ come from the germline V gene. The V end was cut by 0 bases, the J end by 2 bases, with 6 bases between. This chain connects TRBV5-1 to TRBJ1-5; D not resolved. The receptor was derived from a man aged 55 to 70 with colorectal cancer. The sequencing sample was made of PBMCs. This CDR3 reads CASSLDYGNQPQHF. The CDR3 nucleotides read TGCGCCAGCAGCTTGGATTACGGCAATCAGCCCCAGCATTTT.